These 26 T cell receptor beta chains came from one sample sequenced in a study of blood T cell repertoires in COVID-19. TCRdb keeps only in-frame clones here, not all; method: immunoSEQ multiplex PCR. The repertoire holds 200,000 to 250,000 clones, with approximately 80% as singletons. Sequenced sample: PBMCs or T cells enriched from blood (not recorded which). Receptor source: a woman aged 55-70 years who had recovered from COVID-19.

This chain uses TRBV25-1 with TRBJ1-6; the match to TRBD1 covers 10 bases. V was pared by 6 bases and J by 7 bases, with 3 bases of the junction left unmatched. Germline assignment: CDR1 MGHDK and CDR2 SYGVNS. CDR3 length: 14 amino acids. CDR3 protein: CASSAGQGNSPLHF. CDR3 DNA: TGTGCCAGCAGCGCGGGACAGGGGAATTCACCCCTCCACTTT.

J is TRBJ2-7 and V is TRBV19; 10 bases align to TRBD2. Trimming at V came to 6 bases and at J to 4 bases, leaving 6 bases not matched to a gene. The germline gives CDR1 LNHDA, CDR2 SQIVND (reference sequence). This CDR3 comprises 14 residues. The CDR3 DNA reads as TGTGCCAGTAGGTCCTCGGGACTAGCGTACGAGCAGTACTTC. Translating gives CASRSSGLAYEQYF.

V usage is TRBV11-2 and J usage is TRBJ1-6; 7 bases fit TRBD1. The germline CDR1 and CDR2 sequences are SGHAT and FQNNGV. With 5 bases clipped from V and 13 bases from J, the junction kept 11 bases outside the gene matches. The CDR3 has 14 amino acids. Here the CDR3 reads CASSPRQGVSPLHF. The DNA of the CDR3 is TGTGCCAGCAGCCCCCGACAGGGTGTATCTCCCCTCCACTTT.

The chain combines TRBV7-9 with TRBJ1-2; no clear D. V was shortened by 6 bases and J by 8 bases, with 13 bases between the two germline ends. The germline V gene encodes CDR1 SEHNR and CDR2 FQNEAQ (reference sequence). There are 12 residues in the CDR3. Here the CDR3 reads CASSPDTWGYTF. In DNA, the CDR3 is TGTGCCAGCAGTCCCGACACGTGGGGCTACACCTTC.

V and J are TRBV11-3 and TRBJ2-1; 7 bases fit TRBD1. The CDR3 runs 15 residues. The ends lost 3 bases at V and 10 bases at J; junction bases unmatched: 12. Germline assignment: CDR1 SGHNT and CDR2 YENEEA. CDR3: CASSLVGQPRAEQFF. The CDR3 DNA sequence: TGTGCCAGCAGCTTGGTGGGACAGCCGAGGGCGGAGCAGTTCTTC. Drawing the rest from reference TRBV11-3 and TRBJ2-1, the complete variable domain is EAGVVQSPRYKIIEKKQPVAFWCNPISGHNTLYWYLQNLGQGPELLIRYENEEAVDDSQLPKDRFSAERLKGVDSTLKIQPAELGDSAVYLCASSLVGQPRAEQFFGPGTRLTVL.

The rearrangement links TRBV19 to TRBJ1-2, with 8 bases fitting TRBD1. CDR1 and CDR2 from the germline V gene are LNHDA and SQIVND (reference sequence). The V segment lost 2 bases and the J segment 8 bases; nucleotides outside the gene matches: 4. CDR3 size: 13 residues. The CDR3 spells CASSIQGAEGYTF. In DNA, the CDR3 is TGTGCCAGTAGTATACAGGGGGCGGAAGGCTACACCTTC.

The chain combines TRBV7-2 with TRBJ1-1, with 7 positions matching TRBD1. The CDR3 has 14 residues. The germline V gene has CDR1 SGHTA and CDR2 FQGNSA. Trimming cost V 5 bases and J 5 bases; bases outside gene matches: 8. The CDR3 coding sequence is TGTGCCAGCAGCCTCAACAGGGGACGGACTGAAGCTTTCTTT. This sequence encodes CASSLNRGRTEAFF. Variable domain in full (rest from reference TRBV7-2 and TRBJ1-1): GAGVSQSPSNKVTEKGKDVELRCDPISGHTALYWYRQSLGQGLEFLIYFQGNSAPDKSGLPSDRFSAERTGGSVSTLTIQRTQQEDSAVYLCASSLNRGRTEAFFGQGTRLTVV.

The chain uses TRBV15 and TRBJ1-2; D not resolved. The germline gives CDR1 LNHNV, CDR2 YYDKDF (reference sequence). The length of the CDR3 is 15 residues. Trimming pared 0 bases from V and 6 bases from J, leaving 14 bases between. The CDR3 region is CATSRDIGRRDGYTF. The DNA of the CDR3 is TGTGCCACCAGCAGAGATATAGGGAGGAGGGATGGCTACACCTTC.

The chain has TRBV5-1 and TRBJ2-1; a weak D match, TRBD1 (6 bases). Between the trimmed V and J ends, which lost 1 base and 8 bases, there was a span of 13 bases. Germline values: CDR1 SGHRS, CDR2 YFSETQ. The length of the CDR3 is 14 residues. The CDR3 DNA is TGCGCCAGCAGCTTGTTTGGCGAGGGGGATGAGCAGTTCTTC. Protein product: CASSLFGEGDEQFF.

The chain recombines TRBV18 with TRBJ1-4; no clear D. Trimming shortened V by 3 bases and J by 5 bases, and 10 bases separated the two germline ends. Germline V gives CDR1 KGHSH, CDR2 LQKENI. The CDR3 extends over 14 amino acids. Here the CDR3 DNA reads TGTGCCAGCTCACCGCCAGAAGTAAATGAAAAACTGTTTTTT. This gives the protein CASSPPEVNEKLFF.

This clone has a handful of counts. This chain connects TRBV11-2 to TRBJ2-3; D possibly corresponds to TRBD2 (5 bases). The CDR3 totals 14 residues. V dropped 5 bases and J dropped 1 base, with 10 bases sitting between them. Per germline, CDR1 SGHAT and CDR2 FQNNGV. CDR3 region: CASSPGDRTDTQYF. CDR3 bases: TGTGCCAGCAGCCCCGGGGATCGCACAGATACGCAGTATTTT. The full variable domain, with the rest looked up from reference TRBV11-2 and TRBJ2-3, is EAGVAQSPRYKIIEKRQSVAFWCNPISGHATLYWYQQILGQGPKLLIQFQNNGVVDDSQLPKDRFSAERLKGVDSTLKIQPAKLEDSAVYLCASSPGDRTDTQYFGPGTRLTVL.

V gene TRBV7-9 combines with J gene TRBJ2-7, with a weak D call TRBD2 (5 bases). Trimming left V 0 bases short and J 3 bases short, with 6 bases between. This CDR3 region has 13 residues. Germline values: CDR1 SEHNR, CDR2 FQNEAQ (reference sequence). The CDR3 sequence: CASSLAGSYEQYF. The CDR3 DNA follows: TGTGCCAGCAGCTTAGCGGGGAGCTACGAGCAGTACTTC.

The rearrangement uses TRBV4-1 and TRBJ1-1; D unresolved. The V gene lost 4 bases and the J gene lost 0 bases, with 12 bases spanning the gap. CDR1 and CDR2 from the germline V gene are MGHRA and YSYEKL. CDR3 length: 15 amino acids. CDR3 sequence reads: CASSRETTLNTEAFF. CDR3 sequence (DNA): TGCGCCAGCAGCCGGGAGACTACCCTGAACACTGAAGCTTTCTTT.

The genes are TRBV15 and TRBJ2-3; no firm D call. Germline V gene sequence: CDR1 LNHNV, CDR2 YYDKDF (reference sequence). This CDR3 region has 13 residues. V dropped 0 bases and J dropped 4 bases, with 5 bases sitting between them. The CDR3, as DNA: TGTGCCACCAGCAGAGATCTGTCAGATACGCAGTATTTT. This translates into CATSRDLSDTQYF.

This clone was seen only a few times. This chain uses TRBV4-3 with TRBJ1-1; 8 bases fit TRBD1. Germline V gene data show CDR1 as LGHNA and CDR2 as YSLEER. The CDR3 length is 15 residues. V lost 3 bases to trimming and J lost 3 bases; unmatched junction nucleotides: 6. The DNA for the CDR3 is TGCGCCAGCAGCCAGGGGAGACAGGGGTACACTGAAGCTTTCTTT. Its protein is CASSQGRQGYTEAFF.

V usage is TRBV27 and J usage is TRBJ2-7, with 7 nucleotides matching TRBD1. Germline loops: CDR1 MNHEY, CDR2 SMNVEV (reference sequence). The CDR3 is made up of 13 amino acids. V shed 4 bases, J shed 2 bases, and the junction held 2 bases outside the gene matches. The CDR3 reads CASSYGQAYEQYF. The CDR3 DNA sequence: TGTGCCAGCAGTTATGGACAGGCCTACGAGCAGTACTTC.

V gene TRBV5-1 combines with J gene TRBJ2-2; 12 bases align to TRBD2. V lost 4 bases, J lost 5 bases, and 6 bases stayed unmatched. CDR3 size: 16 residues. Germline CDR1 SGHRS, CDR2 YFSETQ. CDR3 protein: CASSPRLAGETGELFF. For the CDR3, the DNA is TGCGCCAGCAGCCCACGACTAGCGGGAGAAACCGGGGAGCTGTTTTTT.

Notes on this clone: The sample has other DNA sequences that encode this CDR3 too. The rearrangement links TRBV12-3 or TRBV12-4 to TRBJ1-1; TRBD1 is a possible D gene (5 bases). V gave up 3 bases and J gave up 2 bases, with 7 bases separating them. This CDR3 is 13 amino acids long. In DNA, the CDR3 is TGTGCCAGCAGTTTGACAGAAAACACTGAAGCTTTCTTT. Protein product: CASSLTENTEAFF.

V usage is TRBV11-1 and J usage is TRBJ1-1, with a possible D match to TRBD1 (5 bases). Trimming removed 5 bases from V and 1 base from J, with 11 bases in between. This CDR3 is 14 amino acids long. Per germline, CDR1 SGHAT and CDR2 FQDESV (reference sequence). CDR3 sequence reads: CASSPGGTNTEAFF. For the CDR3, the DNA is TGTGCCAGCAGCCCCGGGGGGACGAACACTGAAGCTTTCTTT.

The rearrangement joins TRBV28 to TRBJ1-1, with a possible D match to TRBD1 (5 bases). V gave up 3 bases and J gave up 4 bases, with 9 bases separating them. CDR1 is MDHEN and CDR2 is SYDVKM in the germline V gene. The CDR3 sequence is 13 residues long. Here the CDR3 DNA reads TGTGCCAGCAGTTTGCCCCAGGGCACTGAAGCTTTCTTT. Its translation is CASSLPQGTEAFF.

The chain employs TRBV2 and TRBJ1-1, with 7 bases identical to TRBD1. The V and J ends lost 5 bases and 1 base, in that order; junction bases with no gene match: 16. Germline V CDR1 and CDR2: SNHLY, FYNNEI. The CDR3 sequence is 18 residues long. The CDR3 DNA reads TGTGCCAGCAGTCTTTATAGGGGCAGGGGGATGGGGAACACTGAAGCTTTCTTT. Translating it yields CASSLYRGRGMGNTEAFF.

This clone was seen a single time. This chain uses TRBV5-4 with TRBJ2-7; 10 positions match TRBD1. Germline V CDR1 and CDR2: SGHNT, YYREEE (reference sequence). The V and J ends lost 1 base and 7 bases, in that order; junction bases with no gene match: 5. This CDR3 is 14 amino acids long. CDR3 in amino acids: CASSLWDRGREQYF. CDR3 bases: TGTGCCAGCAGCTTGTGGGACAGGGGAAGGGAGCAGTACTTC.

The chain is built from TRBV11-2 and TRBJ1-4; 7 nucleotides match TRBD1. Germline CDR1 and CDR2: SGHAT and FQNNGV. This CDR3 is built from 15 residues. With 5 bases clipped from V and 4 bases from J, the junction kept 7 bases outside the gene matches. The CDR3 DNA follows: TGTGCCAGCAGCCCAAACAGGGGCAGTAATGAAAAACTGTTTTTT. Protein product: CASSPNRGSNEKLFF.

The chain uses TRBV29-1 and TRBJ1-2, with D possibly TRBD1 on 6 matching bases. The CDR3 length is 13 residues. V shed 7 bases and J shed 4 bases, with 16 bases lying between them. Germline V CDR1 and CDR2: SQVTM, ANQGSEA. As DNA, the CDR3 is TGCAGCGCTGAGGACAGTAGGAGCTATGGCTACACCTTC. Translated, it gives CSAEDSRSYGYTF.

This clone was observed a single time. The chain combines TRBV5-1 with TRBJ1-2; D is undetermined. This CDR3 spans 14 amino acids. Germline values: CDR1 SGHRS, CDR2 YFSETQ. V lost 0 bases to trimming and J lost 2 bases, with 8 bases between them. The CDR3: CASSLDAGNYGYTF. For the CDR3, the DNA is TGCGCCAGCAGCTTGGATGCAGGCAACTATGGCTACACCTTC.

V gene TRBV6-8 combines with J gene TRBJ2-4, with D possibly TRBD2 on 5 matching bases. Between the trimmed V and J ends, which lost 2 bases and 7 bases, there was a span of 9 bases. The length of the CDR3 is 13 residues. CDR1 is MNHGY, CDR2 SAAAGT, per germline. The CDR3 protein is CASSYHGVNIQYF. The DNA for the CDR3 is TGTGCCAGCAGTTACCACGGGGTGAACATTCAGTACTTC.